This T cell receptor (beta chain) was captured in a study of PD-L1 blockade in urothelial cancer. Looking at the study overall: Prior chemotherapy regimens per patient numbered 0 to 3.

Each PCR contained spiked-in synthetic TCR analog templates. TCRdb's table, derived via immunoSEQ multiplex PCR, lists solely in-frame clones and lacks some. The table records fewer than 40,000 clones, approximately 90% of them present only once. The V gene's germline CDR1 is SQVTM and CDR2 ANQGSEA. With 3 bases clipped from V and 14 bases from J, the junction kept 13 bases outside the gene matches. There are 13 residues in the CDR3. Time point of the sample: pretreatment peripheral blood. Patients' cancers were locally advanced or metastatic urothelial carcinomas. The source material was PBMCs, sampled around atezolizumab (anti-PD-L1) treatment. The sequence came from a woman in her fifties or sixties with urothelial cancer. V and J are TRBV29-1 and TRBJ2-3, with 8 bases identical to TRBD2. As DNA, the CDR3 is TGCAGCGTTGATCCCCAATCGGGGGGGTTTTTGTATTTT. Amino acid sequence: CSVDPQSGGFLYF.